The present T cell receptor beta chain was sequenced within a study of blood T cell repertoires in COVID-19 (dated by TCRdb to between 2020 and 2021). For the wider study: Collaborator samples came from the United States, Italy and Spain and covered acute and convalescent phases of COVID-19. The repertoires were made available in a free public database intended to serve as a resource for research on the immune response to SARS-CoV-2. The dataset comprised deeply sampled blood TCRbeta repertoires from subjects exposed to, actively infected with, or recovered from COVID-19. The prospective study material was composed of cDNA or gDNA derived from T cells, B-cell-depleted T cells, or PBMCs. Where available, HLA class I and class II types were taken from metadata supplied by the sample provider and were not determined by assay-based typing. Sample metadata almost always included a de-identified subject ID, COVID-19 status, age in years and sex. Samples were obtained from the ongoing ImmuneRACE study (first 160 participants) and from about 1,300 subjects provided by 6 global collaborators. What the research found in general, with its limitations: Clinical and demographic metadata were provided uncurated, with the amount varying by source and participant.

With regard to this clone: Its antigen remains unidentified. Base qualities are not at hand, and no much larger clone is one base apart.

Each collaborating institution followed its own protocols to collect whole blood in K2EDTA tubes. Collaborator samples were shipped for TCRbeta analysis as frozen whole blood, isolated PBMCs, or DNA extracted from either sample type. The CDR3 spans 15 residues, from the cysteine through the phenylalanine. CDR3 DNA is the only sequence kept; it has 45 bases, read in frame from the first base. After removal of 0 bases from V and 4 bases from J, the junction retains 4 bases not matched to a gene. The germline V gene encodes CDR1 SGHRS and CDR2 YFSETQ. TCRbeta CDR3 regions were amplified from genomic DNA by means of the immunoSEQ Assay, a bias-controlled multiplex PCR. The original pipeline was this. The number of nucleated cells in each sample was estimated from the amplification of reference gene primers within the assay. To quantify the absolute abundance of each unique TCRbeta CDR3 rearrangement, sequence reads were collapsed and filtered. For each sample, productive Simpson clonality was calculated by taking the square root of Simpson's diversity index across productive rearrangements. As stored in TCRdb, this immuneACCESS dataset retains in-frame rearrangements with V and J assigned. A fraction of the clones does not appear; measured against another copy, unresolved V genes explain less than half of the discrepancy, and the remainder lacks a known reason. V and J calls and clone size come straight from that table; D and trimming were deduced from the DNA. The sample has a few hundred thousand clones on record, 80% to 90% of them singletons. The top ten clonotypes cover around 10% of the sample.

The material sequenced was peripheral blood. The clonotype originates from a woman aged 70-85 years with acute or convalescent COVID-19. The chain is encoded by TRBV5-1 joined to TRBJ2-1; 7 bases in the junction line up with TRBD1. CDR3 reads: CASSLGGQRYNEQFF. The nucleotides are TGCGCCAGCAGCTTGGGGGGACAGAGATACAATGAGCAGTTCTTC.